This TCR beta chain comes out of a study of STAT5B mutations in CD4+ large granular lymphocyte leukemia. Study information: Among healthy donors, a particular HLA allele went with more CDR3 'QG' motifs.

About this clone itself: Its matching antigen is unknown.

TCRdb's copy holds only in-frame clones and misses some; the assay was immunoSEQ multiplex PCR. The profile shows some 41,000 clones, roughly 84% of them singletons. CDR1 is LNHNV, CDR2 YYDKDF, per germline (reference sequence). After removal of 7 bases from V and 6 bases from J, the junction contained 12 bases not matched to a gene. This CDR3 is built from 15 residues. Study-wide findings and caveats: Top patient clones used TRBV06 genes more often: 8/27 versus 2/35 in controls. CD4-sorted patient repertoires seemed more clonal than healthy CD4+ repertoires.

Controls came from buffy coats of healthy blood donors. The specimen was CD4+ T cells from blood buffy coats. This receptor was obtained from a human donor in good health. The chain couples TRBV15 to TRBJ2-7; TRBD1 matches at 10 bases. CDR3 loop: CATTLSGTGESEQYF. CDR3 nucleotide sequence: TGTGCCACCACCCTTTCCGGGACAGGGGAATCCGAGCAGTACTTC.